This T cell receptor beta chain emerged from a study of blood T cell repertoires in COVID-19. Across the study: Researchers got acute and convalescent COVID-19 samples from the United States, Italy and Spain. PBMCs, B-cell-depleted T cells, or T cells provided the cDNA or gDNA that made up the material.

Some clones are missing from TCRdb's copy, which holds only in-frame ones; the method was immunoSEQ multiplex PCR. The repertoire holds some 180,000 clones, with roughly 88% as singletons. The CDR3 extends over 17 amino acids. V trimming: 4 bases; J trimming: 2 bases; junction bases outside the gene matches: 10. Per the germline V gene, CDR1 is SGHVS and CDR2 is FQNEAQ. Enrolment of Seattle patients took place during active infection, and they were followed longitudinally. This chain connects TRBV7-8 to TRBJ1-5, with TRBD1 identical over 8 bases. Material for sequencing was peripheral blood. The TCR originated in a man in his forties or fifties with COVID-19, enrolled during active disease. This chain's CDR3 is CASSSLRGQGGNQPQHF. DNA for the CDR3: TGTGCCAGCAGCTCCCTACGTGGACAGGGTGGCAATCAGCCCCAGCATTTT.